This T cell receptor (delta chain) was identified in a study of γδ T cells in repeated Plasmodium falciparum infection. Overall study results and limits: Waves of new clonotype selection appeared after repeated controlled infections in Vdelta2-negative, largely Vdelta1+, gammadelta T cells. Over time and infection, Vgamma9/Vdelta2+ repertoires remained highly stable and polyclonal.

This clone was found many times. Antigen: not known. TCRdb's listed protein matches a much larger clone and diverges from this DNA's translation at residue 4, likely through a read error; the protein shown comes from the DNA. Vgamma9/Vdelta2+ and Vdelta2-negative gammadelta T cells were flow-sorted from PBMC for bulk sequencing. This CDR3 region has 18 residues. Germline V gene sequence: CDR1 GEAIGNYY, CDR2 EKD. TCRdb reprocessed the multiplex PCR reads using CATT. This sample has approximately 50,000 delta-chain clones; roughly 2% occur once, and the top ten carry less than 30%. This sequence originates from a pool of human donors (malaria-infected and uninfected, not separated). Sequenced: gamma-delta T cells from blood. V is TRDV2 and J is TRDJ1; the D gene is possibly TRDD3 (5 bases). The DNA of the CDR3 is TGTGCCTGTGTCACCGTCGACGGGATTAAACGGTACACCGATAAACTCATCTTT. This codes for CACVTVDGIKRYTDKLIF.